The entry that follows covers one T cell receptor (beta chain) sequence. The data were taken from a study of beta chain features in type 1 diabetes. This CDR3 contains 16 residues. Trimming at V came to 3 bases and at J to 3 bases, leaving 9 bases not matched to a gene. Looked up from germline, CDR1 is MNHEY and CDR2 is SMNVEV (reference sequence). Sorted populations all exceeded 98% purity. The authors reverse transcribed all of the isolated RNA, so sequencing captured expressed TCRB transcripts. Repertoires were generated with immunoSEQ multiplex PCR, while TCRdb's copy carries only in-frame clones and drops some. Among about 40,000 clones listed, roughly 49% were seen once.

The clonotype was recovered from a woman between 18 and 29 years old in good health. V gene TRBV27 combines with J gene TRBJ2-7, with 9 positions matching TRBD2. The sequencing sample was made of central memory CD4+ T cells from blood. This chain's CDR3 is CASSFFGSSGIYEQYF. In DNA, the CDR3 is TGTGCCAGCAGTTTCTTTGGGTCTAGCGGGATCTACGAGCAGTACTTC.